A single sample is the source of the 28 T cell receptor beta chains below, sequenced in a study of human T cells and chemical hapten exposure. Time point meaning: patch test 3, about 24 weeks after DPC sensitization. Sample treatment: therapeutic diphenylcyclopropenone sensitization with weekly scalp DPC. From the RACE reads, TCRdb called clonotypes with MiXCR, one entry per CDR3 protein. In the table there are about 84,000 distinct CDR3 sequences, approximately 10% of which are singletons. Material: whole blood, obtained in connection with sensitization to the hapten diphenylcyclopropenone (DPC). The receptors were sampled from a woman aged 50 to 65 with alopecia areata. Some clones in this sample may be carry-over from other donors' samples.

This clonotype was counted a few times. The chain joins TRBV5-4 to TRBJ2-7; 7 bases match TRBD1. The CDR3 loop spans 13 amino acids. J gave up 6 bases and V 4 bases, and 7 bases lay outside the gene matches. The germline CDR1 and CDR2 sequences are SGHNT and YYREEE (reference sequence). The CDR3 region is CASSIQGQREQYF. The CDR3 DNA sequence: TGTGCCAGCAGCATACAGGGACAGCGCGAGCAGTACTTC. Based on the CDR3 plus reference TRBV5-4 and TRBJ2-7, the full variable domain is ETGVTQSPTHLIKTRGQQVTLRCSSQSGHNTVSWYQQALGQGPQFIFQYYREEENGRGNFPPRFSGLQFPNYSSELNVNALELDDSALYLCASSIQGQREQYFGPGTRLTVT.

This clonotype was counted at least ten times. This sequence joins TRBV6-6 and TRBJ1-4; D is perhaps TRBD1 (6 bases). Germline V gene sequence: CDR1 MNHNY, CDR2 SVGAGI (reference sequence). V was clipped by 5 bases and J by 8 bases, with 15 bases between them. CDR3 length: 14 residues. The CDR3 region has the DNA TGTGCCAGCAGTCTCTTACAGGGTTGGGAAAAACTGTTTTTT. Translated: CASSLLQGWEKLFF.

The chain is built from TRBV28 and TRBJ2-7; 7 bases are shared with TRBD2. Germline CDR1 is MDHEN and CDR2 is SYDVKM. CDR3 length equals 15 residues. With 6 bases clipped from V and 5 bases from J, the junction kept 13 bases outside the gene matches. The CDR3 nucleotides are TGTGCCAGCAGCAAAGGCGGGCTAGCGGACCACGAGCAGTACTTC. This encodes CASSKGGLADHEQYF.

J is TRBJ1-1 and V is TRBV12-3 or TRBV12-4, with D possibly matching TRBD1 (5 bases). CDR3 length equals 16 residues. The V and J ends lost 3 bases and 5 bases respectively, with 19 bases between them. The CDR3 sequence: CASSLISGGGGTEAFF. CDR3 bases: TGTGCCAGCAGTTTGATCTCCGGGGGAGGTGGGACTGAAGCTTTCTTT.

This clonotype was recorded at least ten times. This chain joins TRBV9 and TRBJ2-2; 9 bases map to TRBD2. Germline CDR1 and CDR2: SGDLS and YYNGEE. The junction had 3 bases not matched to a gene; V was cut back by 0 bases and J by 6 bases. There are 15 residues in the CDR3. The CDR3 sequence: CASSVEVAGAGELFF. CDR3 DNA sequence: TGTGCCAGCAGCGTAGAGGTAGCGGGAGCCGGGGAGCTGTTTTTT.

This chain connects TRBV2 to TRBJ2-4; 9 nucleotides agree with TRBD1. The germline gives CDR1 SNHLY, CDR2 FYNNEI. The junction had 5 bases not matched to a gene; V was cut back by 6 bases and J by 5 bases. This CDR3 is 14 amino acids long. CDR3 sequence (DNA): TGTGCCAGCAGGGATGGACAGGGGCAAAACATTCAGTACTTC. It translates to CASRDGQGQNIQYF.

This clonotype was seen at least ten times. The rearrangement joins TRBV7-6 to TRBJ2-1; TRBD2 matches at 15 bases. V trimming: 5 bases; J trimming: 2 bases; junction bases outside the gene matches: 7. The CDR3 covers 18 residues. Germline V gene sequence: CDR1 SGHVS, CDR2 FNYEAQ. CDR3 nucleotides: TGTGCCAGCAGCCCCAGGACTAGCGGGAGGGCCGCCTACAATGAGCAGTTCTTC. This translates into CASSPRTSGRAAYNEQFF.

The chain is built from TRBV9 and TRBJ1-2; D remains ambiguous. The CDR3 consists of 13 residues. Trimming left V 4 bases short and J 2 bases short, with 9 bases between. Germline CDR1 SGDLS, CDR2 YYNGEE. The CDR3 protein is CASSPDGNYGYTF. CDR3 coding DNA: TGTGCCAGCAGCCCGGACGGAAACTATGGCTACACCTTC.

In this sample, this clonotype turned up a few times. The CDR3 spells CASSFEPHEQFF. The CDR3 DNA reads TGTGCCAGCAGCTTCGAGCCCCATGAGCAGTTCTTC. V gene TRBV7-2 combines with J gene TRBJ2-1; no reliable D call. Trimming pared 3 bases from V and 8 bases from J, leaving 8 bases between. This CDR3 is built from 12 residues. The germline gives CDR1 SGHTA, CDR2 FQGNSA.

This clonotype was counted ten times or more. The chain combines TRBV7-9 with TRBJ1-6; maybe TRBD1 (6 bases). Germline values: CDR1 SEHNR, CDR2 FQNEAQ (reference sequence). The CDR3 length is 15 residues. The germline V and J ends were trimmed by 5 bases and 10 bases, with 18 bases remaining between them. As DNA, the CDR3 is TGTGCCAGCAGCAGGGGGGGCGCAGATCACTCACCCCTCCACTTT. Protein: CASSRGGADHSPLHF.

This clonotype was counted ten times or more. The rearrangement joins TRBV5-4 to TRBJ2-7; TRBD2 might be the D (5 bases). The germline gives CDR1 SGHNT, CDR2 YYREEE (reference sequence). This CDR3 region has 12 residues. V was clipped by 4 bases and J by 0 bases, with 5 bases between them. CDR3 in DNA: TGTGCCAGCAGCCGGGACTCCTACGAGCAGTACTTC. This translates into CASSRDSYEQYF. Looking up the rest from reference TRBV5-4 and TRBJ2-7 gives the full variable domain: ETGVTQSPTHLIKTRGQQVTLRCSSQSGHNTVSWYQQALGQGPQFIFQYYREEENGRGNFPPRFSGLQFPNYSSELNVNALELDDSALYLCASSRDSYEQYFGPGTRLTVT.

The rearrangement joins TRBV11-2 to TRBJ2-2, with D perhaps TRBD1 (6 bases). Germline CDR1 is SGHAT and CDR2 is FQNNGV. Trimming removed 0 bases from V and 6 bases from J, with 11 bases in between. The CDR3 is 15 amino acids. CDR3 residues: CASSLEAGVPGELFF. The CDR3 DNA reads as TGTGCCAGCAGCTTAGAGGCAGGGGTCCCCGGGGAGCTGTTTTTT.

Details on this clonotype: A much larger clonotype is one base distant, so this may be a read error. This sequence joins TRBV7-8 and TRBJ2-7, with a possible D match to TRBD1 (6 bases). V lost 3 bases and J lost 2, with 14 bases in between. Looked up from germline, CDR1 is SGHVS and CDR2 is FQNEAQ. This CDR3 region has 15 residues. DNA for the CDR3: TGTGCCAGCAGCTTTGCGGCAGGGGCCACCTACGAGCAGTACTTC. It specifies CASSFAAGATYEQYF.

This clonotype has just a few counts. The chain is built from TRBV20-1 and TRBJ1-1, with a possible D match to TRBD1 (6 bases). The CDR3 length is 13 residues. Trimming removed 5 bases from V and 6 bases from J, with 16 bases in between. The V gene's germline CDR1 is DFQATT and CDR2 SNEGSKA (reference sequence). In nucleotides, the CDR3 is TGCAGTGCTTCCTCGACAGGAGGCGCTGAAGCTTTCTTT. It yields the protein CSASSTGGAEAFF.

This clonotype was found many times. The chain carries TRBV29-1 and TRBJ2-1; TRBD1 aligns across 11 bases. This CDR3 has 14 residues. Germline V gene lookup returns CDR1 SQVTM and CDR2 ANQGSEA. V was pared by 6 bases and J by 3 bases, with 4 bases of the junction left unmatched. The CDR3 here is CSVGQGAVYNEQFF. The CDR3 coding sequence is TGCAGCGTAGGACAGGGGGCTGTCTACAATGAGCAGTTCTTC.

This clonotype appeared many times. This sequence joins TRBV18 and TRBJ2-1; perhaps D is TRBD1 or TRBD2 (5 bases each). Germline V CDR1 and CDR2: KGHSH, LQKENI. Trimming left V 6 bases short and J 2 bases short, with 14 bases between. This CDR3 region has 15 residues. The CDR3 spells CASSFNRGTYNEQFF. The CDR3 DNA is TGTGCCAGCTCGTTCAACCGGGGCACCTACAATGAGCAGTTCTTC.

This clonotype was seen repeatedly, ten times or more. The gene calls are TRBV2 and TRBJ1-3, with D tentatively TRBD1 (6 bases). This CDR3 is 16 amino acids long. Germline lookup yields CDR1 SNHLY and CDR2 FYNNEI. The V end lost 8 bases, the J end lost 0 bases, and 17 bases lay between the germline ends. The CDR3 is CASADRGRNSGNTIYF. CDR3 DNA sequence: TGTGCCAGCGCGGACAGAGGTCGGAACTCTGGAAACACCATATATTTT.

CDR3 nucleotides: TGTGCCAGCAGCTTGACAGGGGATATACGGAATTCACCCCTCCACTTT. Its translation is CASSLTGDIRNSPLHF. This chain uses TRBV7-3 with TRBJ1-6; 8 nucleotides line up with TRBD1. V shed 3 bases and J 7 bases; nucleotides not matched to a gene: 8. The V gene's germline CDR1 is SGHTA and CDR2 FQGTGA. The CDR3 totals 16 residues. Together with reference TRBV7-3 and TRBJ1-6, the CDR3 gives the full variable domain: GAGVSQTPSNKVTEKGKYVELRCDPISGHTALYWYRQSLGQGPEFLIYFQGTGAADDSGLPNDRFFAVRPEGSVSTLKIQRTERGDSAVYLCASSLTGDIRNSPLHFGNGTRLTVT.

This clonotype was picked up many times. The chain combines TRBV20-1 with TRBJ2-5, with D possibly matching TRBD2 (5 bases). Germline V gene sequence: CDR1 DFQATT, CDR2 SNEGSKA (reference sequence). The V end was cut by 4 bases, the J end by 6 bases, with 12 bases between. CDR3 length: 12 residues. In DNA form, the CDR3 reads TGCAGTGCTACCATTGCGGGCAAGACCCAGTACTTC. Amino acid sequence: CSATIAGKTQYF.

A few counts support this clonotype. The chain uses TRBV6-6 and TRBJ1-5; TRBD1 matches 10 bases. Germline loops: CDR1 MNHNY, CDR2 SVGAGI (reference sequence). With V trimmed by 5 bases and J by 0 bases, 1 base remained unmatched. This CDR3 is built from 15 residues. CDR3 loop: CASSDRGLSNQPQHF. CDR3 bases: TGTGCCAGCAGTGACAGGGGGCTTAGCAATCAGCCCCAGCATTTT.

This clonotype occurred many times. V gene TRBV5-1 combines with J gene TRBJ2-5, with D unresolved. The CDR3 totals 14 residues. Deletions cut 0 bases from V and 3 bases from J, with 9 bases between. CDR1 and CDR2 (germline): SGHRS, YFSETQ. The CDR3 loop reads CASSLEASKETQYF. CDR3 nucleotides: TGCGCCAGCAGCTTGGAGGCCTCCAAAGAGACCCAGTACTTC.

V gene TRBV4-2 combines with J gene TRBJ2-3, with D unresolved. This CDR3 is built from 14 residues. V lost 1 base and J 2 bases, leaving 7 bases between the germline ends. Germline-derived CDR1 and CDR2 are LGHNA and YNFKEQ. The CDR3 sequence is CASSQARNTDTQYF. The DNA of the CDR3 is TGTGCCAGCAGCCAAGCTAGGAACACAGATACGCAGTATTTT.

This clonotype turned up a few times. The V gene is TRBV7-3, the J gene TRBJ1-2; D gene uncertain. The CDR3 loop spans 13 amino acids. V dropped 4 bases and J dropped 1 base, with 7 bases sitting between them. CDR1 and CDR2 from the germline V gene are SGHTA and FQGTGA. The CDR3 region has the DNA TGTGCCAGCAGCTCACAAATTAACTATGGCTACACCTTC. Encoded protein: CASSSQINYGYTF.

This clonotype was observed at least ten times. The chain joins TRBV29-1 to TRBJ1-2, with 9 bases lining up with TRBD1. The CDR3 consists of 12 residues. The V and J ends lost 5 bases and 5 bases, in that order; junction bases with no gene match: 3. Germline V gene sequence: CDR1 SQVTM, CDR2 ANQGSEA. CDR3 residues: CSVNRGPYGYTF. As DNA, the CDR3 is TGCAGCGTTAACAGGGGGCCTTATGGCTACACCTTC.

This chain joins TRBV7-2 and TRBJ2-4, with D possibly being TRBD1 (6 bases). Trimming removed 2 bases at V and 14 bases at J, with 19 bases between. This CDR3 comprises 14 residues. The V gene's germline CDR1 is SGHTA and CDR2 FQGNSA. The CDR3 sequence is CASSLSRTAVEKYF. CDR3 DNA sequence: TGTGCCAGCAGCTTATCCCGGACAGCGGTGGAAAAGTACTTC.

This clonotype was seen at least ten times. J is TRBJ2-7 and V is TRBV19, with 11 bases that match TRBD2. Germline V gives CDR1 LNHDA, CDR2 SQIVND (reference sequence). This CDR3 region has 14 residues. Trimming took 5 bases from V and 5 from J; bases not matched to a gene: 5. The CDR3 coding sequence is TGTGCCAGTAGTGTCGATAGCGGGAGGGACGAGCAGTACTTC. Protein sequence: CASSVDSGRDEQYF.

This clonotype was seen at least ten times. The genes are TRBV28 and TRBJ2-5; 7 positions agree with TRBD2. CDR1 MDHEN and CDR2 SYDVKM come from the germline V gene. J was trimmed by 1 base and V by 6 bases; bases with no gene match: 11. This CDR3 has 16 amino acids. This CDR3 is CASRSGGPNPQETQYF. The DNA for the CDR3 is TGTGCCAGCAGATCGGGGGGACCTAACCCCCAAGAGACCCAGTACTTC.

This clonotype was seen at least ten times. The rearrangement links TRBV5-1 to TRBJ2-1, with 8 positions matching TRBD1. The CDR3 contains 14 residues. Germline-derived CDR1 and CDR2 are SGHRS and YFSETQ. J was trimmed by 5 bases and V by 4 bases; bases with no gene match: 5. The CDR3 DNA sequence: TGCGCCAGCAGCAAGGACAGGGCGAACAATGAGCAGTTCTTC. Translated: CASSKDRANNEQFF.